This TCR beta chain stems from a study of cytomegalovirus exposure and HLA in healthy donors. The study's findings and limits: A missense variant in DCLRE1C was later tied to TCR beta V- and J-gene trimming. Of the V segments, some could not be distinguished, including TRBV6-2 and TRBV6-3, and were excluded.

Germline V gives CDR1 SGDLS, CDR2 YYNGEE. The V end lost 3 bases, the J end lost 1 base, and 7 bases lay between the germline ends. The CDR3 length is 13 residues. Both 60 Vbeta primers and 13 Jbeta primers went into the PCR. Using immunoSEQ multiplex PCR, the repertoire was profiled, and TCRdb retains in-frame clones only, with some absent. The sample yields some 200,000 clones, of which the top ten take up 6.5%. Remarks on this clone: Its antigen remains unknown.

The rearrangement links TRBV9 to TRBJ1-2, with a tentative D call TRBD1 (5 bases). The source material was PBMCs. This TCR came from a man younger than 45 in good health and CMV-seronegative. The CDR3 is CASSGDFNYGYTF. The CDR3 region has the DNA TGTGCCAGCAGCGGGGACTTTAACTATGGCTACACCTTC.